The clone carrying this T cell receptor beta chain was counted between two and nine times. The sample comes from a study of blood T cells in healthy people across ages. Through a sample-barcoded 5' primer and a J-beta primer mix, a second PCR was run for roughly 7 to 12 cycles. TCRdb reprocessed the 5' RACE reads via MiXCR and lists one record per CDR3 protein. The sample shows hundreds of thousands of distinct CDR3 sequences, about 21% of them seen only once. CDR3 length equals 15 residues. Germline lookup yields CDR1 MNHEY and CDR2 SMNVEV (reference sequence). The sequence was obtained from an older man in good health. Sequenced sample: blood. This chain links TRBV27 with TRBJ2-5; perhaps TRBD2 as D (6 bases). The J call may be incorrect, as the DNA end agrees better with TRBJ2-7. For the CDR3, the DNA is TGTGCCAGCAGTTATTACTCCGGGACTCCCTACGAGCAGTACTTC. Translated: CASSYYSGTPYEQYF.